This T cell receptor beta chain was profiled in a study of cytomegalovirus exposure and HLA in healthy donors. Study-level information: The roughly 700 first-cohort repertoires and the 95 to 150 validation repertoires shared the same platform, a later analysis reported.

The method was immunoSEQ multiplex PCR; TCRdb's version includes in-frame clones alone and lacks a portion of them. The sample has about 43,000 clones; roughly 92% are singletons. The CDR3 length is 17 residues. V was pared by 1 base and J by 1 base, with 4 bases of the junction left unmatched. The sequenced sample consisted of PBMCs. The receptor comes from a man in his late teens or twenties in good health and CMV-seronegative. The chain recombines TRBV5-3 with TRBJ2-3; TRBD2 aligns across 12 bases. TRBV5-3 is classed as an ORF, of uncertain function. The CDR3, as DNA: TGTGCCAGAAGCTTGTCGACTAGCGGGGGAGGCACAGATACGCAGTATTTT. Its translation: CARSLSTSGGGTDTQYF.